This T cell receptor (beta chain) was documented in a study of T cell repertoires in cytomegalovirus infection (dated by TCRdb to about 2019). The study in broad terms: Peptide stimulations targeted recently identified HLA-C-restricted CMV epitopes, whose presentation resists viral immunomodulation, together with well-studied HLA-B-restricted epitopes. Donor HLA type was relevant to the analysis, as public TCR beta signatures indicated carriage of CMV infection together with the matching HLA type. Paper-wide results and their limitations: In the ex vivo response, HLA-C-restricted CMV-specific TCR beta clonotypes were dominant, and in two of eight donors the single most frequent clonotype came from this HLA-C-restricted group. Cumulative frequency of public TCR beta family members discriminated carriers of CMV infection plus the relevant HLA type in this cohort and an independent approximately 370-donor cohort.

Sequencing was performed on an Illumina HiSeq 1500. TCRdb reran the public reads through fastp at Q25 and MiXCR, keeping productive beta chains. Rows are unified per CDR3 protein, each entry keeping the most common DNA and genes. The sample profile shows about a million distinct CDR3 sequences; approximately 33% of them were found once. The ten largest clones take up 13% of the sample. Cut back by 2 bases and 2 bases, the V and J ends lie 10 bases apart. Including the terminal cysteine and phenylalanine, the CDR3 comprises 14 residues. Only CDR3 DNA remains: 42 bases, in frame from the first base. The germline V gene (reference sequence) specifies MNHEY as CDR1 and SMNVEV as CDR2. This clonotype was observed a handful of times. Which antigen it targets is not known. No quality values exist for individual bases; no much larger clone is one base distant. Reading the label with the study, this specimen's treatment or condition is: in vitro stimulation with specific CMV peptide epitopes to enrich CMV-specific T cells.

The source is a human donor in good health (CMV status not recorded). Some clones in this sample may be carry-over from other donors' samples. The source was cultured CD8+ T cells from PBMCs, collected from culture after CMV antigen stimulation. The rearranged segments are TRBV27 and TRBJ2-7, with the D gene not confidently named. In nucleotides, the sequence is TGTGCCAGCAGTTTAGGCCCGAGAACCTACGAGCAGTACTTC. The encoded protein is CASSLGPRTYEQYF.